The text below deals with one T cell receptor beta chain. This specimen belongs to a study of control samples from healthy donors and cancer patients. Measured with immunoSEQ multiplex PCR; TCRdb has only the in-frame clones, and not every one. The sample includes around 110,000 clones, over 85% seen only once; the top ten take about 2.8%. Sequencing used blood. The clonotype comes from a young man in good health.

For the CDR3, the DNA is TGTGCCTGGAGTTCCCAGGAGGTTTCTGGCTACACCTTC. Protein sequence: CAWSSQEVSGYTF. The chain couples TRBV30 to TRBJ1-2; the D is unclear. The CDR3 covers 13 residues. CDR1 is GTSNPN, CDR2 SVGIG, per germline (reference sequence). The V end lost 2 bases, the J end lost 7 bases, and 14 bases lay between the germline ends.